This entry is about one T cell receptor beta chain. Its antigen is as yet unknown. This specimen comes from a study of cytomegalovirus exposure and HLA in healthy donors. Turning to the study itself: The roughly 130 validation repertoires used the same platform as the 550 to 700 first-cohort repertoires (as reported by a later analysis).

Notes on the study in general: Cytomegalovirus association was listed for 164 TCR beta chains.

The length of the CDR3 is 18 residues. With V trimmed by 0 bases and J by 0 bases, 5 bases remained unmatched. Germline V lookup: CDR1 SGDLS, CDR2 YYNGEE. TCRdb's copy holds only in-frame clones and misses some; the assay was immunoSEQ multiplex PCR. The sample contains around 200,000 clones, about 81% of which appear only once. This TCR was sampled from a woman younger than 45 in good health and CMV-seronegative. The chain uses TRBV9 and TRBJ2-6; 8 nucleotides line up with TRBD2. Sequencing was done on a sample of PBMCs. In DNA, the CDR3 is TGTGCCAGCAGCGTAGATATAGCGGGAAGCTCTGGGGCCAACGTCCTGACTTTC. It yields the protein CASSVDIAGSSGANVLTF.